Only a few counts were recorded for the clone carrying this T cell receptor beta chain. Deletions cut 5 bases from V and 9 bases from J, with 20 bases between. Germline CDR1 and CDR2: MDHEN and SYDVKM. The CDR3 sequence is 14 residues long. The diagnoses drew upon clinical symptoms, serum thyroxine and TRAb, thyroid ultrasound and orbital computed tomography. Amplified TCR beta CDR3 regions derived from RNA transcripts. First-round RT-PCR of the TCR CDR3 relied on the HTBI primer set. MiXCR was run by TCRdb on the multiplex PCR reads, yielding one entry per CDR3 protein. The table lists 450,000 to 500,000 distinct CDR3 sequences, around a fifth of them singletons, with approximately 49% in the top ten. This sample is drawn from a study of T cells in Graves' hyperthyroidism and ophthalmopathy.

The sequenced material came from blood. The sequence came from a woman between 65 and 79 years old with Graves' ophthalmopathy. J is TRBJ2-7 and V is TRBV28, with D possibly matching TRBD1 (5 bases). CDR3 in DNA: TGTGCCAGCAGTAATCAGGGTGGAGTTACTTGGCAGTACTTC. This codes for CASSNQGGVTWQYF.